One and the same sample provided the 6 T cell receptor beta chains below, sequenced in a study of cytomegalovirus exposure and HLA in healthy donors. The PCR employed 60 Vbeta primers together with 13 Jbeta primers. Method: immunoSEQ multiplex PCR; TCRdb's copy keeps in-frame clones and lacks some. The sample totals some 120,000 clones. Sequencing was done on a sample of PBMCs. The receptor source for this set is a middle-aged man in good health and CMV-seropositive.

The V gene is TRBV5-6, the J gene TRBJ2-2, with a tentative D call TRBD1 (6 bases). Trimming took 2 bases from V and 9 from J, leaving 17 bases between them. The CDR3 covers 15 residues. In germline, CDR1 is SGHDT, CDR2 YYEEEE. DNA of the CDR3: TGTGCCAGCAGCTTTGGGACCCCCAGGGGCCGGGAGCTGTTTTTT. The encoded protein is CASSFGTPRGRELFF.

CDR3 amino acids: CASSIRRQEIYGELFF. For the CDR3, the DNA is TGCGCCAGCAGCATCCGCCGACAGGAGATTTACGGGGAGCTGTTTTTT. The chain links TRBV5-1 to TRBJ2-2; TRBD1 might be the D (6 bases). This CDR3 contains 16 residues. Between the trimmed V and J ends, which lost 4 bases and 7 bases, there was a span of 20 bases. Looked up from germline, CDR1 is SGHRS and CDR2 is YFSETQ.

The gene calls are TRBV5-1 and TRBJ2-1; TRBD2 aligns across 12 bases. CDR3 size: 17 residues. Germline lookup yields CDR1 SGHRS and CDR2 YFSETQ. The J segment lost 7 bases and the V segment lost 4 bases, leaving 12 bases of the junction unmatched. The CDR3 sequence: CASSAGLAGMGRNEQFF. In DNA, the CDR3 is TGCGCCAGCAGCGCTGGACTAGCGGGAATGGGTCGAAATGAGCAGTTCTTC.

CDR3 in amino acids: CASSTGLAGTSDTQYF. DNA for the CDR3: TGTGCCAGTAGTACAGGACTAGCGGGAACATCAGATACGCAGTATTTT. The chain is built from TRBV19 and TRBJ2-3, with TRBD2 matching 12 bases. J gave up 4 bases and V 4 bases, and 6 bases lay outside the gene matches. The CDR3 sequence is 16 residues long. Germline CDR1 and CDR2: LNHDA and SQIVND (reference sequence).

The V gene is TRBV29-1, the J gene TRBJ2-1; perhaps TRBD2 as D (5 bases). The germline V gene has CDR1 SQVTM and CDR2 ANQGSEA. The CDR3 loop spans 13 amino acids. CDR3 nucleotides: TGCGGCGGGTGGGCACCGGGGTGGAATGAGCAGTTCTTC. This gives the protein CGGWAPGWNEQFF.

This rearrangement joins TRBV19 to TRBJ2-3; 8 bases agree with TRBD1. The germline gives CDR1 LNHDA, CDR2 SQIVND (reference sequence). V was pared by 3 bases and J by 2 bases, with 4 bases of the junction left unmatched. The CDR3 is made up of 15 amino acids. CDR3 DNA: TGTGCCAGTAGTATCGGGACAGGACTCACAGATACGCAGTATTTT. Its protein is CASSIGTGLTDTQYF.